This passage covers 22 T cell receptor beta chains from one sample sequenced in a study of somatic mutations in cytotoxic T cells in rheumatoid arthritis. Data came from immunoSEQ multiplex PCR; TCRdb stores just in-frame clones and leaves some out. The profile covers approximately 18,000 clones, with about 68% appearing a single time and approximately 5% taken by the ten largest. The sequenced material came from CD8+ T cells sorted from blood. The receptors come from a man in his 60s in good health.

This chain connects TRBV4-3 to TRBJ1-1; 9 bases are a match to TRBD1. The V segment lost 0 bases and the J segment 4 bases; nucleotides outside the gene matches: 9. The length of the CDR3 is 17 residues. Per germline, CDR1 LGHNA and CDR2 YSLEER. This chain's CDR3 is CASSQDLGPTGGTEAFF. DNA of the CDR3: TGCGCCAGCAGCCAAGACTTGGGACCGACAGGGGGCACTGAAGCTTTCTTT.

The chain employs TRBV9 and TRBJ2-5; 9 positions agree with TRBD2. J was trimmed by 2 bases and V by 3 bases; bases with no gene match: 11. Germline CDR1 is SGDLS and CDR2 is YYNGEE. CDR3 length: 17 residues. This chain's CDR3 is CASSGTSDRPPQETQYF. DNA of the CDR3: TGTGCCAGCAGCGGGACTAGCGACCGTCCCCCTCAAGAGACCCAGTACTTC. Full variable domain (rest looked up from reference TRBV9 and TRBJ2-5): DSGVTQTPKHLITATGQRVTLRCSPRSGDLSVYWYQQSLDQGLQFLIQYYNGEERAKGNILERFSAQQFPDLHSELNLSSLELGDSALYFCASSGTSDRPPQETQYFGPGTRLLVL.

The V and J genes are TRBV5-6 and TRBJ1-1; 9 bases align to TRBD1. The trim removed 1 base at V and 6 bases at J, leaving 4 bases unmatched. The length of the CDR3 is 14 residues. Germline CDR1 is SGHDT and CDR2 is YYEEEE. This chain's CDR3 is CASSLTGGAAEAFF. The CDR3 DNA reads as TGTGCCAGCAGCTTGACAGGGGGCGCGGCTGAAGCTTTCTTT.

This sequence joins TRBV5-5 and TRBJ2-7; 8 bases fit TRBD1. The CDR3 totals 15 residues. CDR1 SGHKS and CDR2 YYEKEE come from the germline V gene (reference sequence). Trimming cost V 4 bases and J 2 bases; bases outside gene matches: 8. The CDR3 protein is CASSTYLTGAYEQYF. The CDR3 DNA follows: TGTGCCAGCAGCACCTACTTGACAGGGGCCTACGAGCAGTACTTC. Based on the CDR3 plus reference TRBV5-5 and TRBJ2-7, the full variable domain is DAGVTQSPTHLIKTRGQQVTLRCSPISGHKSVSWYQQVLGQGPQFIFQYYEKEERGRGNFPDRFSARQFPNYSSELNVNALLLGDSALYLCASSTYLTGAYEQYFGPGTRLTVT.

The chain recombines TRBV27 with TRBJ2-1; no definite D call. The CDR3 consists of 15 residues. Germline V gene data show CDR1 as MNHEY and CDR2 as SMNVEV (reference sequence). The V gene lost 2 bases and the J gene lost 2 bases, with 10 bases spanning the gap. The CDR3 DNA sequence: TGTGCCAGCAGTTTAGGGCAGGTCGCCTACAATGAGCAGTTCTTC. It translates to CASSLGQVAYNEQFF.

This chain links TRBV6-5 with TRBJ1-4; a possible D gene is TRBD1 (6 bases). CDR1 MNHEY and CDR2 SVGAGI come from the germline V gene. The V and J ends lost 6 bases and 5 bases respectively, with 7 bases between them. The CDR3 runs to 12 residues. In nucleotides, the CDR3 is TGTGCCAGCAGAGGGGGAAATGAAAAACTGTTTTTT. This sequence encodes CASRGGNEKLFF.

The chain links TRBV14 to TRBJ2-4; D possibly corresponds to TRBD2 (5 bases). There are 14 residues in the CDR3. From germline, CDR1 is SGHDN and CDR2 FVKESK. With 5 bases removed from V and 0 bases from J, the gap between germline ends came to 8 bases. CDR3 sequence: CASSTRVAKNIQYF. CDR3 sequence (DNA): TGTGCCAGCAGCACGAGGGTAGCCAAAAACATTCAGTACTTC.

The chain joins TRBV11-2 to TRBJ2-7; D is possibly TRBD2 (5 bases). V was clipped by 1 base and J by 3 bases, with 7 bases between them. The CDR3 loop spans 13 amino acids. Germline CDR1 SGHAT, CDR2 FQNNGV. The CDR3 is CASSLGGSYEQYF. CDR3 nucleotide sequence: TGTGCCAGCAGCTTAGGAGGGAGCTACGAGCAGTACTTC.

The chain uses TRBV19 and TRBJ1-2; 9 bases fit TRBD1. CDR1 LNHDA and CDR2 SQIVND come from the germline V gene (reference sequence). V lost 9 bases, J lost 6 bases, and 8 bases stayed unmatched. The CDR3 is 13 amino acids. CDR3 sequence (DNA): TGTGCCAGCAGCGTCCGGGACAGGGATGGCTACACCTTC. Translation: CASSVRDRDGYTF.

The V call is TRBV4-3, the J call TRBJ1-2; maybe TRBD1 (5 bases). The V gene's germline CDR1 is LGHNA and CDR2 YSLEER. The CDR3 runs to 15 residues. Trimming took off 0 bases at V and 10 bases at J, with 18 bases between the two ends. CDR3 sequence (DNA): TGCGCCAGCAGCCAAGATCCCACAGGTCTTAATGACTACACCTTC. Its protein is CASSQDPTGLNDYTF.

The genes are TRBV6-6 and TRBJ2-7; the D gene is possibly TRBD1 (5 bases). Germline V gene data show CDR1 as MNHNY and CDR2 as SVGAGI (reference sequence). V lost 0 bases, J lost 5 bases, and 11 bases lay in between. The CDR3 contains 14 residues. In DNA, the CDR3 is TGTGCCAGCAGTTACTCGTTGACAGCTAACGAGCAGTACTTC. Translated: CASSYSLTANEQYF.

The V call is TRBV25-1, the J call TRBJ2-7; D gene ambiguous. CDR1 and CDR2 (germline): MGHDK, SYGVNS. V shed 5 bases and J shed 2 bases, with 4 bases lying between them. CDR3 size: 11 residues. CDR3: CASSTAYEQYF. DNA of the CDR3: TGTGCCAGCAGTACGGCCTACGAGCAGTACTTC.

The V call is TRBV6-4, the J call TRBJ2-2, with D possibly being TRBD2 (6 bases). V was pared by 0 bases and J by 2 bases, with 7 bases between. Germline-derived CDR1 and CDR2 are MRHNA and SNTAGT. There are 15 residues in the CDR3. CDR3 amino acids: CASSDSGTNTGELFF. Written as DNA, the CDR3 is TGTGCCAGCAGTGACTCCGGGACTAACACCGGGGAGCTGTTTTTT.

This rearrangement joins TRBV2 to TRBJ2-5; tentative D call: TRBD1 (6 bases). CDR1 is SNHLY, CDR2 FYNNEI, per germline. The CDR3 sequence is 14 residues long. Trimming stripped 4 bases from V and 4 bases from J, with 13 bases between. The CDR3 DNA follows: TGTGCCAGCAGTGCTTGGGTAGGGGGAGAGACCCAGTACTTC. It encodes CASSAWVGGETQYF.

In this sample, this clone turned up once. This chain joins TRBV7-8 and TRBJ2-1; D remains unclear. With 0 bases removed from V and 2 bases from J, the gap between germline ends came to 8 bases. The germline V gene has CDR1 SGHVS and CDR2 FQNEAQ. The CDR3 loop spans 15 amino acids. The CDR3: CASSLAVIAYNEQFF. The CDR3 nucleotides read TGTGCCAGCAGCTTAGCGGTCATAGCCTACAATGAGCAGTTCTTC.

The V call is TRBV10-3, the J call TRBJ2-1; 10 nucleotides align to TRBD2. CDR1 and CDR2 (germline): ENHRY, SYGVKD. With 7 bases clipped from V and 0 bases from J, the junction kept 6 bases outside the gene matches. This CDR3 has 16 amino acids. CDR3 sequence: CAITMSGRDSYNEQFF. Here the CDR3 DNA reads TGTGCCATCACTATGAGCGGGAGGGACTCCTACAATGAGCAGTTCTTC.

This sequence joins TRBV21-1 and TRBJ2-7; the table's D call, TRBD1, was not checked against the DNA. TRBV21-1 represents a pseudogene. The CDR3 covers 15 residues. The CDR3 DNA reads as TGTGCCAGCAGCACTAAAGGGGGAACCTGGTACGAGCAGTACTTC. Translated: CASSTKGGTWYEQYF.

The chain has TRBV19 and TRBJ1-4, with D perhaps TRBD1 (6 bases). Germline CDR1 LNHDA, CDR2 SQIVND (reference sequence). The CDR3 runs to 15 residues. Trimming removed 6 bases from V and 1 base from J, with 12 bases in between. CDR3 loop: CASRPGELTNEKLFF. CDR3 coding DNA: TGTGCCAGTAGGCCAGGGGAGTTAACTAATGAAAAACTGTTTTTT.

This sequence joins TRBV29-1 and TRBJ2-7; 11 bases map to TRBD2. After removal of 7 bases from V and 6 bases from J, the junction contained 5 bases not matched to a gene. CDR1 is SQVTM and CDR2 is ANQGSEA in the germline V gene. The length of the CDR3 is 12 residues. CDR3 region: CSATGTSGEQYF. In DNA, the CDR3 is TGCAGCGCTACAGGGACTAGCGGCGAGCAGTACTTC.

This sequence joins TRBV19 and TRBJ2-5; D might be TRBD2 (5 bases). Trimming stripped 5 bases from V and 1 base from J, with 17 bases between. Germline CDR1 and CDR2: LNHDA and SQIVND (reference sequence). This CDR3 is built from 16 residues. The chain's CDR3 is CASSGVEEGFQETQYF. CDR3 nucleotides: TGTGCCAGTAGTGGGGTGGAGGAAGGGTTCCAAGAGACCCAGTACTTC.

The chain links TRBV29-1 to TRBJ1-2; no definite D call. V gave up 4 bases and J gave up 4 bases, with 16 bases separating them. The CDR3 covers 14 residues. Germline V lookup: CDR1 SQVTM, CDR2 ANQGSEA. The CDR3 nucleotides read TGCAGCGTTGGCGCGGCGGCAAGCCTCTATGGCTACACCTTC. Translating it yields CSVGAAASLYGYTF.

V is TRBV7-6 and J is TRBJ2-7; the match to TRBD2 covers 7 bases. The germline CDR1 and CDR2 sequences are SGHVS and FNYEAQ. There are 14 residues in the CDR3. J gave up 1 base and V 3 bases, and 3 bases lay outside the gene matches. CDR3 in amino acids: CASSFRDYSYEQYF. The CDR3 DNA sequence: TGTGCCAGCAGCTTCCGGGACTATTCCTACGAGCAGTACTTC.